These 15 T cell receptor beta chains originate from one sample sequenced in a study of blood T cell repertoires in COVID-19. Generated by immunoSEQ multiplex PCR, the TCRdb table keeps only in-frame clones and is missing some. The sample lists about 65,000 clones; 82% were seen once. Sequencing was performed on peripheral blood. The source is a human donor in a cohort sampled during active COVID-19.

The chain carries TRBV18 and TRBJ2-2; a weak D match, TRBD1 (6 bases). Germline CDR1 reads KGHSH; CDR2 reads LQKENI. V lost 3 bases and J 5 bases, leaving 7 bases between the germline ends. This CDR3 is built from 13 residues. CDR3 sequence (DNA): TGTGCCAGCTCACCCGACAGGACCGGGGAGCTGTTTTTT. Residues: CASSPDRTGELFF.

This clone was recorded once. This rearrangement joins TRBV19 to TRBJ2-1, with a possible D match to TRBD2 (6 bases). Germline values: CDR1 LNHDA, CDR2 SQIVND (reference sequence). The CDR3 is 22 residues long. Trimming took 1 base from V and 4 from J, leaving 32 bases between them. CDR3 sequence: CASSIGRGIWGGDHRKYNEQFF. As DNA, the CDR3 is TGTGCCAGTAGTATAGGCCGGGGGATCTGGGGTGGGGACCATCGAAAATACAATGAGCAGTTCTTC.

V and J are TRBV5-6 and TRBJ1-2; TRBD1 matches at 9 bases. CDR1 is SGHDT, CDR2 YYEEEE, per germline. The CDR3 is made up of 14 amino acids. V shed 4 bases, J shed 5 bases, and the junction held 6 bases outside the gene matches. Written as DNA, the CDR3 is TGTGCCAGCAGCCGGGACAGGGTAGGGTATGGCTACACCTTC. This codes for CASSRDRVGYGYTF.

The V and J genes are TRBV19 and TRBJ1-1; a weak D match, TRBD1 (5 bases). Trimming took 2 bases from V and 6 from J, leaving 13 bases between them. This CDR3 spans 14 amino acids. CDR1 is LNHDA, CDR2 SQIVND, per germline (reference sequence). DNA for the CDR3: TGTGCCAGTAGTATAATAAGGGTAGGGGCTGAAGCTTTCTTT. It is translated as CASSIIRVGAEAFF.

This chain joins TRBV12-3 or TRBV12-4 and TRBJ2-1, with D tentatively TRBD2 (5 bases). V dropped 6 bases and J dropped 7 bases, with 10 bases sitting between them. This CDR3 region has 12 residues. The CDR3 sequence is CASSSDSNEQFF. The CDR3 nucleotides are TGTGCCAGCAGCTCGGACTCTAATGAGCAGTTCTTC.

This clone is medium-sized (0.01 to 0.1%). The V call is TRBV9, the J call TRBJ2-7, with 9 bases fitting TRBD1. The CDR3 is 13 residues long. The V and J ends lost 5 bases and 5 bases, in that order; junction bases with no gene match: 5. Germline values: CDR1 SGDLS, CDR2 YYNGEE. The CDR3 bases are TGTGCCAGCAGTCCGGGACAGGGCGACGAGCAGTACTTC. It codes for CASSPGQGDEQYF. The full variable domain, rest sourced from reference TRBV9 and TRBJ2-7, is DSGVTQTPKHLITATGQRVTLRCSPRSGDLSVYWYQQSLDQGLQFLIQYYNGEERAKGNILERFSAQQFPDLHSELNLSSLELGDSALYFCASSPGQGDEQYFGPGTRLTVT.

The V gene is TRBV7-2, the J gene TRBJ1-1, with 9 bases fitting TRBD1. This CDR3 comprises 17 residues. The V and J ends lost 5 bases and 2 bases, in that order; junction bases with no gene match: 12. Looked up from germline, CDR1 is SGHTA and CDR2 is FQGNSA. CDR3 protein: CASSSHLPGQGNTEAFF. CDR3 coding DNA: TGTGCCAGCAGCAGTCACCTCCCGGGACAGGGAAACACTGAAGCTTTCTTT.

The chain is built from TRBV6-5 and TRBJ1-1; 7 bases match TRBD1. Germline trimming cut 0 bases from V and 8 bases from J; bases unmatched to any gene: 6. The CDR3 contains 14 residues. Germline CDR1 and CDR2: MNHEY and SVGAGI. The CDR3 DNA reads TGTGCCAGCAGTTACTCTTTTACAGGGGTGGAAGCTTTCTTT. It is translated as CASSYSFTGVEAFF.

CDR3 in DNA: TGTGCCAGCAGCTCGGGACTAGCTTCCGGGGAGCTGTTTTTT. It codes for CASSSGLASGELFF. The V gene is TRBV7-3, the J gene TRBJ2-2; TRBD2 agrees at 9 bases. The germline V gene encodes CDR1 SGHTA and CDR2 FQGTGA. The trim removed 4 bases at V and 6 bases at J, leaving 3 bases unmatched. The CDR3 is 14 residues long.

This sequence joins TRBV2 and TRBJ2-1; TRBD1 is a possible D gene (6 bases). V was shortened by 5 bases and J by 9 bases, with 17 bases between the two germline ends. Germline V gene data show CDR1 as SNHLY and CDR2 as FYNNEI. The CDR3 extends over 14 amino acids. CDR3 DNA: TGTGCCAGCAGTATCACCGAACAGGGACCTGAGCAGTTCTTC. Residues: CASSITEQGPEQFF.

The genes are TRBV5-1 and TRBJ1-6, with TRBD1 matching 7 bases. V shed 2 bases and J 5 bases; nucleotides not matched to a gene: 4. Germline V lookup: CDR1 SGHRS, CDR2 YFSETQ. There are 15 residues in the CDR3. CDR3 nucleotide sequence: TGCGCCAGCAGCTTTTCGGACAGGAATAATTCACCCCTCCACTTT. This translates into CASSFSDRNNSPLHF. The entire variable domain, with the rest obtained from reference TRBV5-1 and TRBJ1-6, is as follows: KAGVTQTPRYLIKTRGQQVTLSCSPISGHRSVSWYQQTPGQGLQFLFEYFSETQRNKGNFPGRFSGRQFSNSRSEMNVSTLELGDSALYLCASSFSDRNNSPLHFGNGTRLTVT.

This clone was detected once. J is TRBJ2-3 and V is TRBV9, with D possibly TRBD1 on 5 matching bases. The V gene's germline CDR1 is SGDLS and CDR2 YYNGEE. V dropped 4 bases and J dropped 0 bases, with 12 bases sitting between them. This CDR3 is built from 15 residues. The CDR3 region has the DNA TGTGCCAGCAGCACCGAGACAGCTAGCACAGATACGCAGTATTTT. It encodes CASSTETASTDTQYF.

The CDR3 DNA reads as TGCGCCAGCAGCGATACTCGACTAGCGGGGACCCTAAGCTCCTACAATGAGCAGTTCTTC. This encodes CASSDTRLAGTLSSYNEQFF. This rearrangement joins TRBV5-1 to TRBJ2-1, with TRBD2 matching 11 bases. With 4 bases clipped from V and 0 bases from J, the junction kept 15 bases outside the gene matches. Germline CDR1 and CDR2: SGHRS and YFSETQ. This CDR3 has 20 residues.

The chain couples TRBV7-2 to TRBJ2-2; D possibly corresponds to TRBD2 (6 bases). CDR1 is SGHTA and CDR2 is FQGNSA in the germline V gene. V lost 7 bases and J lost 6, with 18 bases in between. The CDR3 contains 15 residues. The CDR3 DNA reads TGTGCCAGCATCCCGGGCGGAGGGGTGGCCGGGGAGCTGTTTTTT. Residues: CASIPGGGVAGELFF.

The chain has TRBV5-6 and TRBJ1-3, with a possible D match to TRBD1 (6 bases). V lost 5 bases and J lost 1, with 13 bases in between. The CDR3 sequence is 15 residues long. Per the germline V gene, CDR1 is SGHDT and CDR2 is YYEEEE. CDR3 amino acids: CASSTTGPSGNTIYF. The CDR3 DNA sequence: TGTGCCAGCAGTACTACAGGGCCATCTGGAAACACCATATATTTT.